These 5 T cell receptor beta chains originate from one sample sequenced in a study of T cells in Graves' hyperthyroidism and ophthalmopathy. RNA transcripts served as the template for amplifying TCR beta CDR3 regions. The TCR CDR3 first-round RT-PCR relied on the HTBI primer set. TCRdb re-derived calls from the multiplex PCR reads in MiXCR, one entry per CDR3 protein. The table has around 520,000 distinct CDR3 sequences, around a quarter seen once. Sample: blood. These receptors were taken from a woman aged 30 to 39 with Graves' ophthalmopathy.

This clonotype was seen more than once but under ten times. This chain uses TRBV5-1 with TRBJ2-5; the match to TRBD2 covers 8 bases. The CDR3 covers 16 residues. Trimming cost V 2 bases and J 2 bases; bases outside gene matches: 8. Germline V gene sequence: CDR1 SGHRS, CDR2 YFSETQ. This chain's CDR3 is CASSLAGVAGQETQYF. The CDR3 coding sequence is TGCGCCAGCAGCTTAGCCGGTGTAGCGGGGCAAGAGACCCAGTACTTC.

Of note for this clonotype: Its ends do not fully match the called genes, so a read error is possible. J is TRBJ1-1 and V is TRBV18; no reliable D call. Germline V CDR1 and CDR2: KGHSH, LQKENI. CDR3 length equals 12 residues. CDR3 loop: CASSPPGTEACF. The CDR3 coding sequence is TGTGCCAGCTCACCACCGGGTACTGAAGCTTGCTTT.

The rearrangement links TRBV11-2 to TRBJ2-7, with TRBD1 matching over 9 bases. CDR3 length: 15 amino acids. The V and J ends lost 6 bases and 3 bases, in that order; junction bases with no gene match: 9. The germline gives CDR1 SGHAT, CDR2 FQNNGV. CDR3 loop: CASSAGQGNIYEQYF. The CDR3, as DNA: TGTGCCAGCAGTGCGGGACAGGGAAATATCTACGAGCAGTACTTC.

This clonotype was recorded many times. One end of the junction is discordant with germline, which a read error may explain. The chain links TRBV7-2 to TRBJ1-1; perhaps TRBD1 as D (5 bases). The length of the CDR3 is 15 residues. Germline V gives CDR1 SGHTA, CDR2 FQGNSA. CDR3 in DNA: TGTGCCAGCAGTTTAGAACCGGGGGGGTTCGCTGAAGCTTTCTTT. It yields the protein CASSLEPGGFAEAFF.

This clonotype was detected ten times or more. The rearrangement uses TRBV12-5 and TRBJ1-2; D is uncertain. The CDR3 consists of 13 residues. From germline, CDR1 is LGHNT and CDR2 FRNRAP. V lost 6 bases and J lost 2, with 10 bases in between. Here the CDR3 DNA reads TGTGCTAGTGGGTTGAACGCGAACTATGGCTACACCTTC. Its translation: CASGLNANYGYTF.